These 21 T cell receptor beta chains were all obtained from the same sample, sequenced in a study of T-cell reconstitution after alpha-beta-depleted transplantation in children. For TCRbeta, the library was prepared with unique molecular identifiers. TCRdb itself ran the PCR reads through MiXCR, one entry per CDR3 protein. The sample holds about 4,900 distinct CDR3 sequences, approximately 24% seen once. The starting material was PBMCs, mostly from graft donor cells, obtained 60 days after TCRalphabeta/CD19-depleted stem cell transplant. These receptors came from a male patient between 2 and 10 years old who had a stem cell transplant for acute lymphoblastic leukemia, so the T cells may come from the graft donor.

The genes are TRBV29-1 and TRBJ2-3; no clear D gene. The germline V gene has CDR1 SQVTM and CDR2 ANQGSEA. Trimming left V 5 bases short and J 0 bases short, with 6 bases between. The CDR3 consists of 12 residues. CDR3 sequence: CSVPDSTDTQYF. Here the CDR3 DNA reads TGCAGCGTTCCCGACAGCACAGATACGCAGTATTTT.

This clonotype was detected ten times or more. V is TRBV28 and J is TRBJ1-5, with D unclear. CDR1 and CDR2 from the germline V gene are MDHEN and SYDVKM. Trimming left V 2 bases short and J 7 bases short, with 15 bases between. The CDR3 length is 15 residues. The chain's CDR3 is CASSLIGGLRQPQHF. The CDR3 coding sequence is TGTGCCAGCAGTTTAATCGGCGGGTTGCGGCAGCCCCAGCATTTT.

CDR3 sequence (DNA): TGTGCCAGCAGCTTGGGGTTATCTAGCGGGAGGTACAATGAGCAGTTCTTC. As protein: CASSLGLSSGRYNEQFF. The chain carries TRBV5-6 and TRBJ2-1; 11 positions match TRBD2. Trimming cost V 0 bases and J 4 bases; bases outside gene matches: 6. Germline lookup yields CDR1 SGHDT and CDR2 YYEEEE. The CDR3 totals 17 residues.

In its sample, this clonotype was seen many times. The chain employs TRBV5-1 and TRBJ1-2; 10 nucleotides line up with TRBD1. The CDR3 contains 15 residues. Germline assignment: CDR1 SGHRS and CDR2 YFSETQ. Trimming took 4 bases from V and 8 from J; bases not matched to a gene: 11. Here the CDR3 reads CASSPTGGAFEGYTF. CDR3 coding DNA: TGCGCCAGCAGCCCGACAGGGGGCGCGTTTGAGGGCTACACCTTC.

This clonotype is classed as medium-sized. The gene calls are TRBV28 and TRBJ2-2; D is perhaps TRBD2 (5 bases). The V end lost 10 bases, the J end lost 4 bases, and 10 bases lay between the germline ends. Germline assignment: CDR1 MDHEN and CDR2 SYDVKM. This CDR3 contains 12 residues. This CDR3 is CAIGGGTGELFF. The CDR3 DNA follows: TGTGCCATTGGAGGCGGCACCGGGGAGCTGTTTTTT.

This clonotype appeared many times. This sequence joins TRBV7-9 and TRBJ1-4, with 7 bases matching TRBD1. The V and J ends lost 5 bases and 8 bases, in that order; junction bases with no gene match: 8. This CDR3 comprises 14 residues. CDR1 is SEHNR, CDR2 FQNEAQ, per germline (reference sequence). The CDR3 nucleotides read TGTGCCAGCAGCCACCGACAGGGTTGGGAAAAACTGTTTTTT. It encodes CASSHRQGWEKLFF.

This clonotype came up a few times. V usage is TRBV11-1 and J usage is TRBJ2-1, with TRBD2 matching over 14 bases. CDR1 SGHAT and CDR2 FQDESV come from the germline V gene (reference sequence). Trimming cost V 10 bases and J 6 bases; bases outside gene matches: 17. The CDR3 is made up of 18 amino acids. In nucleotides, the CDR3 is TGTGCCACCCAGGGGTTGGTGACTAGCGGGAGGGAGGTCAATGAGCAGTTCTTC. This encodes CATQGLVTSGREVNEQFF.

The sample holds many counts of this clonotype. The chain couples TRBV28 to TRBJ2-1; 12 bases agree with TRBD1. Germline V gene lookup returns CDR1 MDHEN and CDR2 SYDVKM. The CDR3 sequence is 16 residues long. Trimming removed 5 bases from V and 7 bases from J; junction bases left unmatched: 9. CDR3 DNA: TGTGCCAGCAGTCCCGCAGGGACAGGGGGCTGGAATGAGCAGTTCTTC. Translation gives CASSPAGTGGWNEQFF.

Here the CDR3 reads CASSLAPGHYGYTF. The DNA for the CDR3 is TGTGCCAGCAGCTTAGCGCCAGGACACTATGGCTACACCTTC. The rearrangement joins TRBV7-2 to TRBJ1-2, with D uncertain. This CDR3 spans 14 amino acids. Germline values: CDR1 SGHTA, CDR2 FQGNSA. Trimming pared 0 bases from V and 3 bases from J, leaving 8 bases between.

The sample holds many counts of this clonotype. The CDR3 DNA reads TGCGCCAGCAGACACGGAAGTGAAACAGATACGCAGTATTTT. It is translated as CASRHGSETDTQYF. The chain is built from TRBV5-1 and TRBJ2-3; no clear D gene. V lost 5 bases and J lost 3, with 13 bases in between. Germline CDR1 reads SGHRS; CDR2 reads YFSETQ. The CDR3 loop spans 14 amino acids.

Remarks on this clonotype: Relative to the germline gene, one junction end is altered; a read error may explain this. The V call is TRBV2, the J call TRBJ2-5; D gene unclear. The CDR3 loop spans 10 amino acids. Per the germline V gene, CDR1 is SNHLY and CDR2 is FYNNEI. CDR3: CASSQEPQSF. DNA of the CDR3: TGTGCCAGCAGTCAGGAGCCCCAGTCCTTC.

The sample holds many counts of this clonotype. The chain uses TRBV2 and TRBJ2-1; TRBD2 matches at 7 bases. Per the germline V gene, CDR1 is SNHLY and CDR2 is FYNNEI. This CDR3 has 15 residues. V lost 3 bases to trimming and J lost 4 bases; unmatched junction nucleotides: 6. CDR3 DNA sequence: TGTGCCAGCAGTGAGTGGGAGGGATTGTACAATGAGCAGTTCTTC. Translated: CASSEWEGLYNEQFF.

The sample holds many counts of this clonotype. The V gene is TRBV5-1, the J gene TRBJ2-7; 12 nucleotides match TRBD2. The CDR3 is 16 amino acids. Germline CDR1 and CDR2: SGHRS and YFSETQ. The trim removed 0 bases at V and 7 bases at J, leaving 8 bases unmatched. The CDR3 region is CASSLVGLAGGWEQYF. CDR3 bases: TGCGCCAGCAGCTTGGTCGGCCTAGCGGGAGGGTGGGAGCAGTACTTC.

V and J are TRBV5-1 and TRBJ2-2; TRBD1 agrees at 7 bases. The CDR3 is 15 amino acids. V lost 1 base to trimming and J lost 2 bases; unmatched junction nucleotides: 2. Germline CDR1 is SGHRS and CDR2 is YFSETQ. The CDR3 protein is CASSLRGPNTGELFF. DNA of the CDR3: TGCGCCAGCAGCTTGAGGGGGCCTAACACCGGGGAGCTGTTTTTT. The full variable domain, with the rest looked up from reference TRBV5-1 and TRBJ2-2, is KAGVTQTPRYLIKTRGQQVTLSCSPISGHRSVSWYQQTPGQGLQFLFEYFSETQRNKGNFPGRFSGRQFSNSRSEMNVSTLELGDSALYLCASSLRGPNTGELFFGEGSRLTVL.

The table lists this clonotype with many counts. The V and J genes are TRBV25-1 and TRBJ2-7, with TRBD2 matching over 10 bases. This CDR3 is built from 17 residues. CDR1 is MGHDK and CDR2 is SYGVNS in the germline V gene. Trimming removed 7 bases from V and 6 bases from J; junction bases left unmatched: 18. CDR3 residues: CASTAYRNGLAEGEQYF. The DNA for the CDR3 is TGTGCCAGCACCGCATACCGAAACGGACTAGCGGAGGGCGAGCAGTACTTC.

In its sample, this clonotype ranks as medium-sized (0.01 to 0.1%). The chain employs TRBV7-2 and TRBJ1-2, with D possibly matching TRBD1 (6 bases). CDR1 is SGHTA and CDR2 is FQGNSA in the germline V gene. This CDR3 has 16 residues. The germline V and J ends were trimmed by 5 bases and 0 bases, with 16 bases remaining between them. CDR3 DNA: TGTGCCAGCAGCCAGAACAGGGTAGTAGCTAACTATGGCTACACCTTC. This translates into CASSQNRVVANYGYTF.

J is TRBJ2-5 and V is TRBV29-1; perhaps D is TRBD1 or TRBD2 (5 bases each). V was pared by 3 bases and J by 6 bases, with 11 bases between. The CDR3 is 12 amino acids. Per the germline V gene, CDR1 is SQVTM and CDR2 is ANQGSEA. CDR3 amino acids: CSVEGDRQTQYF. The CDR3 region has the DNA TGCAGCGTTGAGGGGGATAGGCAGACCCAGTACTTC.

This clonotype has ten or more counts. V usage is TRBV5-1 and J usage is TRBJ2-7; no clear D gene. This CDR3 spans 14 amino acids. CDR1 and CDR2 (germline): SGHRS, YFSETQ. V was shortened by 4 bases and J by 0 bases, with 11 bases between the two germline ends. The CDR3 nucleotides read TGCGCCAGCAGCCCTTCAATGAGCTCCTACGAGCAGTACTTC. It encodes CASSPSMSSYEQYF.

The table lists this clonotype with many counts. The rearrangement links TRBV11-2 to TRBJ2-3; no clear D gene. Trimming removed 1 base at V and 5 bases at J, with 7 bases between. The CDR3 extends over 13 amino acids. CDR1 SGHAT and CDR2 FQNNGV come from the germline V gene. The CDR3 DNA sequence: TGTGCCAGCAGCTTAGGAAACTTAGATACGCAGTATTTT. It specifies CASSLGNLDTQYF.

There are many counts of this clonotype. This sequence joins TRBV7-9 and TRBJ1-2; 7 bases line up with TRBD1. This CDR3 has 15 residues. With V trimmed by 4 bases and J by 0 bases, 5 bases remained unmatched. Germline V gene data show CDR1 as SEHNR and CDR2 as FQNEAQ (reference sequence). In DNA, the CDR3 is TGTGCCAGCAGCTCGGACAGGACATCTAACTATGGCTACACCTTC. This translates into CASSSDRTSNYGYTF. Together with reference TRBV7-9 and TRBJ1-2, the CDR3 gives the full variable domain: DTGVSQNPRHKITKRGQNVTFRCDPISEHNRLYWYRQTLGQGPEFLTYFQNEAQLEKSRLLSDRFSAERPKGSFSTLEIQRTEQGDSAMYLCASSSDRTSNYGYTFGSGTRLTVV.

This clonotype has at least ten counts. J is TRBJ2-7 and V is TRBV12-3 or TRBV12-4, with D perhaps TRBD1 (6 bases). This CDR3 contains 15 residues. Trimming shortened V by 5 bases and J by 1 base, and 15 bases separated the two germline ends. The CDR3 region is CASSPLRGGSYEQYF. In nucleotides, the CDR3 is TGTGCCAGCAGTCCCCTCAGGGGCGGGTCCTACGAGCAGTACTTC.